The 8 T cell receptor beta chains given below trace back to one sample, sequenced in a study of blood T cell repertoires in COVID-19. Method: immunoSEQ multiplex PCR; TCRdb's copy keeps in-frame clones and lacks some. The profile shows 200,000 to 250,000 clones, 75% to 90% of them singletons. Sequencing was done on a sample of PBMCs or T cells enriched from blood (not recorded which). Source of these receptors: a man aged 40-55 years who had recovered from COVID-19.

The chain joins TRBV5-6 to TRBJ1-1; D might be TRBD1 (6 bases). Germline V gives CDR1 SGHDT, CDR2 YYEEEE. Trimming pared 3 bases from V and 1 base from J, leaving 19 bases between. This CDR3 contains 17 residues. Written as DNA, the CDR3 is TGTGCCAGCAGCTACGCATACAGGGAGGGGCGGAACACTGAAGCTTTCTTT. Translating it yields CASSYAYREGRNTEAFF. Drawing the rest from reference TRBV5-6 and TRBJ1-1, the complete variable domain is DAGVTQSPTHLIKTRGQQVTLRCSPKSGHDTVSWYQQALGQGPQFIFQYYEEEERQRGNFPDRFSGHQFPNYSSELNVNALLLGDSALYLCASSYAYREGRNTEAFFGQGTRLTVV.

A note on this clone: Different DNA sequences within this sample yield the same CDR3. The chain employs TRBV29-1 and TRBJ1-4; no reliable D call. This CDR3 has 13 residues. V was cut by 4 bases and J by 0 bases, with 6 bases left in between. Germline values: CDR1 SQVTM, CDR2 ANQGSEA. The CDR3 loop reads CSVGSATNEKLFF. The CDR3 bases are TGCAGCGTTGGGAGCGCAACTAATGAAAAACTGTTTTTT.

This clone occurred a few times. This sample also contains other DNA sequences that code for the same CDR3. This rearrangement joins TRBV30 to TRBJ2-7; TRBD2 matches 12 bases. There are 13 residues in the CDR3. Trimming removed 3 bases from V and 4 bases from J; junction bases left unmatched: 1. The germline V gene encodes CDR1 GTSNPN and CDR2 SVGIG (reference sequence). Here the CDR3 DNA reads TGTGCCTGGAGGACTAGCGGGAGTTACGAGCAGTACTTC. Its translation is CAWRTSGSYEQYF.

The chain employs TRBV5-1 and TRBJ2-7, with D uncertain. Germline assignment: CDR1 SGHRS and CDR2 YFSETQ. V lost 0 bases to trimming and J lost 2 bases, with 6 bases between them. This CDR3 region has 13 residues. In DNA, the CDR3 is TGCGCCAGCAGCTTGGCACCTACCTACGAGCAGTACTTC. Translated: CASSLAPTYEQYF.

The chain combines TRBV7-6 with TRBJ1-4; D is possibly TRBD1 (5 bases). V was clipped by 0 bases and J by 4 bases, with 12 bases between them. The CDR3 runs 16 residues. Germline CDR1 SGHVS, CDR2 FNYEAQ. CDR3 nucleotide sequence: TGTGCCAGCAGCTTAGCGACTGGGGGGATTAATGAAAAACTGTTTTTT. Translation: CASSLATGGINEKLFF.

The J gene is TRBJ1-2, the V gene TRBV30; D is unclear. V was clipped by 5 bases and J by 4 bases, with 5 bases between them. This CDR3 region has 10 residues. Germline CDR1 and CDR2: GTSNPN and SVGIG (reference sequence). CDR3 residues: CAWEGYGYTF. CDR3 in DNA: TGTGCCTGGGAGGGCTATGGCTACACCTTC.

The chain uses TRBV10-3 and TRBJ2-1; TRBD2 matches at 9 bases. Germline V gene data show CDR1 as ENHRY and CDR2 as SYGVKD. With 3 bases clipped from V and 10 bases from J, the junction kept 4 bases outside the gene matches. CDR3 size: 13 residues. The CDR3 DNA sequence: TGTGCCATCAGTGACGGGACTAGCCTGGAGCAGTTCTTC. Amino acid sequence: CAISDGTSLEQFF.

The rearrangement links TRBV19 to TRBJ1-2, with D perhaps matching TRBD1 (6 bases). The V gene's germline CDR1 is LNHDA and CDR2 SQIVND (reference sequence). The CDR3 runs to 13 residues. V was trimmed by 5 bases and J by 5 bases, leaving 12 bases between them. In DNA, the CDR3 is TGTGCCAGTAGTGTACAGGGAGGGTATGGCTACACCTTC. It is translated as CASSVQGGYGYTF.